Following are 27 T cell receptor beta chains from one sample sequenced in a study of cytomegalovirus exposure and HLA in healthy donors. The PCR employed 60 Vbeta primers together with 13 Jbeta primers. The repertoire was sequenced with immunoSEQ multiplex PCR; TCRdb's copy has only in-frame clones and lacks some. The sample shows approximately 150,000 clones, around 68% of them seen only once. The sequencing sample was made of PBMCs. Every receptor here comes from a man in his forties or fifties in good health and CMV-seronegative.

V gene TRBV7-3 combines with J gene TRBJ1-2, with 10 bases matching TRBD1. Germline V gene sequence: CDR1 SGHTA, CDR2 FQGTGA. With V trimmed by 3 bases and J by 8 bases, 3 bases remained unmatched. CDR3 size: 13 residues. In DNA, the CDR3 is TGTGCCAGCAGCTTCGACAGGGGGCGAGGCTACACCTTC. Protein product: CASSFDRGRGYTF.

This clone was counted a few times. V is TRBV28 and J is TRBJ2-7, with TRBD1 matching over 7 bases. Germline V gene data show CDR1 as MDHEN and CDR2 as SYDVKM. The CDR3 sequence is 12 residues long. CDR3: CASRTGTYEQYF. The CDR3 DNA is TGTGCATCTAGGACAGGAACCTACGAGCAGTACTTC.

The CDR3 sequence: CASMGTGNNEQFF. CDR3 nucleotide sequence: TGTGCCAGCATGGGGACTGGGAACAATGAGCAGTTCTTC. The J gene is TRBJ2-1, the V gene TRBV6-5, with D perhaps TRBD2 (6 bases). The CDR3 extends over 13 amino acids. V was cut by 7 bases and J by 5 bases, with 12 bases left in between. Germline CDR1 is MNHEY and CDR2 is SVGAGI.

This clone appeared a few times. The chain recombines TRBV5-1 with TRBJ1-4; D uncertain. The germline V gene encodes CDR1 SGHRS and CDR2 YFSETQ. This CDR3 has 14 residues. V gave up 1 base and J gave up 8 bases, with 12 bases separating them. The CDR3 loop is CASSLRPREEKLFF. The DNA of the CDR3 is TGCGCCAGCAGCTTGAGACCCCGGGAGGAAAAACTGTTTTTT.

J is TRBJ1-2 and V is TRBV5-1, with a tentative D call TRBD1 (6 bases). Germline loops: CDR1 SGHRS, CDR2 YFSETQ. CDR3 length: 14 residues. V was cut by 5 bases and J by 1 base, with 12 bases left in between. The chain's CDR3 is CASRPTGLNYGYTF. CDR3 nucleotide sequence: TGCGCCAGCAGACCTACAGGGCTTAACTATGGCTACACCTTC. Supplemented by reference TRBV5-1 and TRBJ1-2, the full variable domain reads KAGVTQTPRYLIKTRGQQVTLSCSPISGHRSVSWYQQTPGQGLQFLFEYFSETQRNKGNFPGRFSGRQFSNSRSEMNVSTLELGDSALYLCASRPTGLNYGYTFGSGTRLTVV.

This rearrangement joins TRBV19 to TRBJ1-1; D ambiguous. CDR1 and CDR2 from the germline V gene are LNHDA and SQIVND (reference sequence). The V end was cut by 4 bases, the J end by 0 bases, with 12 bases between. CDR3 size: 15 residues. The CDR3 nucleotides are TGTGCCAGTAGTAGGCAACCACCCATGAACACTGAAGCTTTCTTT. Translated: CASSRQPPMNTEAFF.

The chain recombines TRBV4-2 with TRBJ2-7, with 7 bases aligning to TRBD2. With 0 bases clipped from V and 11 bases from J, the junction kept 13 bases outside the gene matches. The CDR3 is made up of 15 amino acids. The germline CDR1 and CDR2 sequences are LGHNA and YNFKEQ. CDR3 DNA: TGTGCCAGCAGCCAAGAATCCCGGCGGGGAGGGGTTGAGTACTTC. This gives the protein CASSQESRRGGVEYF.

The gene calls are TRBV9 and TRBJ1-2; D gene uncertain. CDR1 and CDR2 from the germline V gene are SGDLS and YYNGEE. The CDR3 runs to 12 residues. Trimming took 0 bases from V and 5 from J, leaving 5 bases between them. The CDR3 sequence: CASSVVQYGYTF. The DNA of the CDR3 is TGTGCCAGCAGCGTAGTCCAGTATGGCTACACCTTC.

The chain carries TRBV6-5 and TRBJ1-2, with 7 bases aligning to TRBD1. From germline, CDR1 is MNHEY and CDR2 SVGAGI. The CDR3 sequence is 15 residues long. J was trimmed by 7 bases and V by 3 bases; bases with no gene match: 11. CDR3 protein: CASSYWQGGSAGYTF. CDR3 nucleotides: TGTGCCAGCAGTTATTGGCAGGGGGGTTCCGCTGGCTACACCTTC.

The chain has TRBV7-8 and TRBJ1-1; the match to TRBD1 covers 9 bases. CDR1 is SGHVS and CDR2 is FQNEAQ in the germline V gene. V lost 8 bases, J lost 3 bases, and 19 bases stayed unmatched. This CDR3 is 18 amino acids long. The CDR3 region has the DNA TGTGCCAGCGGGGGACGGGACAGGGTGAGGGAAAGACACACTGAAGCTTTCTTT. Protein sequence: CASGGRDRVRERHTEAFF.

The chain employs TRBV13 and TRBJ2-7; D might be TRBD1 (5 bases). With 5 bases removed from V and 2 bases from J, the gap between germline ends came to 13 bases. This CDR3 is 14 amino acids long. The germline gives CDR1 PRHDT, CDR2 FYEKMQ (reference sequence). DNA of the CDR3: TGTGCCAGCAGCCAACGACAGTTGCCCTACGAGCAGTACTTC. It translates to CASSQRQLPYEQYF.

The chain uses TRBV10-1 and TRBJ1-2, with 9 bases aligning to TRBD1. This CDR3 is 14 amino acids long. Looked up from germline, CDR1 is WNHNN and CDR2 is SYGVQD (reference sequence). V was clipped by 3 bases and J by 4 bases; unmatched bases: 3. CDR3 coding DNA: TGCGCCAGCAGTGACATGACAGGGGGCTATGGCTACACCTTC. Protein sequence: CASSDMTGGYGYTF.

This clone was seen more than once but under ten times. V gene TRBV2 combines with J gene TRBJ1-6; TRBD1 agrees at 7 bases. Trimming at V came to 1 base and at J to 7 bases, leaving 13 bases not matched to a gene. This CDR3 has 18 amino acids. The germline V gene encodes CDR1 SNHLY and CDR2 FYNNEI. The CDR3 loop reads CASSEGQGWGMVNSPLHF. DNA for the CDR3: TGTGCCAGCAGTGAAGGACAGGGATGGGGTATGGTGAATTCACCCCTCCACTTT. The whole variable domain, filled in from reference TRBV2 and TRBJ1-6, reads EPEVTQTPSHQVTQMGQEVILRCVPISNHLYFYWYRQILGQKVEFLVSFYNNEISEKSEIFDDQFSVERPDGSNFTLKIRSTKLEDSAMYFCASSEGQGWGMVNSPLHFGNGTRLTVT.

This clone was observed a few times. This chain links TRBV9 with TRBJ1-2; no firm D call. The CDR3 length is 15 residues. The germline V gene has CDR1 SGDLS and CDR2 YYNGEE. Trimming removed 0 bases from V and 2 bases from J, with 11 bases in between. The CDR3 protein is CASSVGATGNYGYTF. The DNA for the CDR3 is TGTGCCAGCAGCGTAGGGGCCACGGGGAACTATGGCTACACCTTC.

This clone was seen once. The V call is TRBV7-8, the J call TRBJ1-1; possibly TRBD1 for D (5 bases). Germline CDR1 SGHVS, CDR2 FQNEAQ. V lost 0 bases and J lost 2, with 13 bases in between. The CDR3 loop spans 16 amino acids. In DNA, the CDR3 is TGTGCCAGCAGCTTAGCGCTAATGGGGGGAAACACTGAAGCTTTCTTT. It codes for CASSLALMGGNTEAFF.

The table lists this clone with a few counts. Relative to the germline gene, one junction end is altered; a read error may explain this. The rearrangement uses TRBV11-2 and TRBJ1-6; TRBD1 might be the D (5 bases). The CDR3 has 12 amino acids. From germline, CDR1 is SGHAT and CDR2 FQNNGV. The CDR3 sequence: CASSLATGPHHF. Here the CDR3 DNA reads TGTGCCAGCAGCTTAGCAACAGGCCCCCACCACTTT.

V and J are TRBV7-2 and TRBJ1-1; D is possibly TRBD1 (5 bases). The CDR3 is 14 amino acids. V lost 6 bases and J 2 bases, leaving 13 bases between the germline ends. The germline V gene has CDR1 SGHTA and CDR2 FQGNSA. The CDR3 bases are TGTGCCAGCAGACTCGGGGGGAAAAACACTGAAGCTTTCTTT. This codes for CASRLGGKNTEAFF.

The CDR3 DNA is TGTGCCAGCACCTACGGAGGAGGGGGCCACACTGAAGCTTTCTTT. Protein sequence: CASTYGGGGHTEAFF. This chain connects TRBV6-1 to TRBJ1-1; 7 bases agree with TRBD1. There are 15 residues in the CDR3. The V gene end was trimmed by 7 bases and the J gene end by 3 bases; junction bases not matched to a gene: 11. The germline CDR1 and CDR2 sequences are MNHNS and SASEGT.

V gene TRBV5-4 combines with J gene TRBJ2-2; TRBD1 matches 10 bases. CDR3 size: 17 residues. CDR1 is SGHNT and CDR2 is YYREEE in the germline V gene (reference sequence). V shed 4 bases and J 4 bases; nucleotides not matched to a gene: 10. The chain's CDR3 is CASSPLTGGVGTGELFF. Here the CDR3 DNA reads TGTGCCAGCAGCCCTTTGACAGGGGGCGTAGGCACCGGGGAGCTGTTTTTT.

V is TRBV6-5 and J is TRBJ2-7; D possibly corresponds to TRBD2 (5 bases). CDR3 length: 12 amino acids. The germline V gene encodes CDR1 MNHEY and CDR2 SVGAGI. Trimming removed 5 bases at V and 7 bases at J, with 12 bases between. Here the CDR3 reads CASSTPGSEQYF. The CDR3 nucleotides are TGTGCCAGCAGTACCCCGGGATCTGAGCAGTACTTC.

The rearrangement links TRBV7-2 to TRBJ1-5, with TRBD1 identical over 12 bases. With V trimmed by 2 bases and J by 6 bases, 5 bases remained unmatched. This CDR3 contains 16 residues. Germline V gene data show CDR1 as SGHTA and CDR2 as FQGNSA. The DNA of the CDR3 is TGTGCCAGCAGCTTAATGGGACAGGGGGCTGGTCAGCCCCAGCATTTT. As protein: CASSLMGQGAGQPQHF.

V gene TRBV28 combines with J gene TRBJ1-6; 7 bases agree with TRBD1. With V trimmed by 7 bases and J by 13 bases, 7 bases remained unmatched. The CDR3 sequence is 12 residues long. Per germline, CDR1 MDHEN and CDR2 SYDVKM. This CDR3 is CASKLTGVPLHF. For the CDR3, the DNA is TGTGCCAGCAAACTTACAGGGGTCCCCCTCCACTTT.

This clone appeared a few times. The J gene is TRBJ2-7, the V gene TRBV4-2, with 10 bases aligning to TRBD1. V was clipped by 3 bases and J by 7 bases; unmatched bases: 3. Germline V gene data show CDR1 as LGHNA and CDR2 as YNFKEQ. There are 13 residues in the CDR3. The CDR3 nucleotides are TGTGCCAGCAGCCACGGGACAGGGGAAGAGCAGTACTTC. Translated: CASSHGTGEEQYF.

This chain joins TRBV5-6 and TRBJ2-5, with D perhaps matching TRBD1 (7 bases). Germline CDR1 reads SGHDT; CDR2 reads YYEEEE. This CDR3 has 17 residues. V dropped 4 bases and J dropped 3 bases, with 22 bases sitting between them. CDR3 in amino acids: CASSPYPGQEGEETQYF. CDR3 DNA sequence: TGTGCCAGCAGCCCTTATCCCGGACAGGAGGGGGAAGAGACCCAGTACTTC.

CDR3: CASSLQDGTEAFF. In DNA, the CDR3 is TGTGCCAGCAGCTTACAGGACGGCACTGAAGCTTTCTTT. V is TRBV5-5 and J is TRBJ1-1, with a tentative D call TRBD1 (5 bases). V was pared by 2 bases and J by 4 bases, with 9 bases between. The CDR3 spans 13 residues. The V gene's germline CDR1 is SGHKS and CDR2 YYEKEE (reference sequence). Supplemented by reference TRBV5-5 and TRBJ1-1, the full variable domain reads DAGVTQSPTHLIKTRGQQVTLRCSPISGHKSVSWYQQVLGQGPQFIFQYYEKEERGRGNFPDRFSARQFPNYSSELNVNALLLGDSALYLCASSLQDGTEAFFGQGTRLTVV.

The V gene is TRBV5-6, the J gene TRBJ1-3; D might be TRBD1 (6 bases). The CDR3 has 17 amino acids. The ends were cut back, 0 bases at V and 0 bases at J, with 13 bases in the middle. Germline V lookup: CDR1 SGHDT, CDR2 YYEEEE. CDR3 DNA sequence: TGTGCCAGCAGCTTGGAACAGGGTCTTAGCTCTGGAAACACCATATATTTT. This codes for CASSLEQGLSSGNTIYF.

The rearrangement links TRBV4-3 to TRBJ2-2, with TRBD1 identical over 9 bases. Trimming removed 6 bases from V and 5 bases from J; junction bases left unmatched: 7. In germline, CDR1 is LGHNA, CDR2 YSLEER. This CDR3 comprises 15 residues. CDR3 protein: CASSRRDRDTGELFF. As DNA, the CDR3 is TGCGCCAGCAGTAGGAGGGACAGGGATACCGGGGAGCTGTTTTTT.